The 29 T cell receptor beta chains below all came from one sample that was sequenced in a study of OX40 agonist ivuxolimab in advanced cancers. The table came from immunoSEQ multiplex PCR; TCRdb's copy has only in-frame clones and leaves some out. The profile covers approximately 89,000 clones, with roughly nine tenths appearing a single time and roughly 0.52% taken by the ten largest. The sequences come from CD4+ or CD8+ T cells sorted from blood, collected in a trial of the OX40 agonist ivuxolimab. The receptors come from an adult with an advanced solid tumor such as melanoma, head and neck, liver or kidney cancer.

J is TRBJ1-3 and V is TRBV7-9; maybe TRBD1 (5 bases). The CDR3 runs to 13 residues. Trimming removed 5 bases at V and 2 bases at J, with 7 bases between. From germline, CDR1 is SEHNR and CDR2 FQNEAQ (reference sequence). Here the CDR3 reads CASSGRAGNTIYF. CDR3 nucleotides: TGTGCCAGCAGCGGCAGGGCTGGAAACACCATATATTTT.

The chain carries TRBV11-3 and TRBJ2-5, with D perhaps given as TRBD1 or TRBD2 (5 bases each). The germline V and J ends were trimmed by 5 bases and 3 bases, with 19 bases remaining between them. The CDR3 is made up of 16 amino acids. The germline gives CDR1 SGHNT, CDR2 YENEEA. CDR3 nucleotides: TGTGCCAGCAGCCTCGGGATTTCCGGGACGGAAGAGACCCAGTACTTC. As protein: CASSLGISGTEETQYF.

The V gene is TRBV7-2, the J gene TRBJ2-7; no reliable D call. CDR1 SGHTA and CDR2 FQGNSA come from the germline V gene. Trimming took off 1 base at V and 0 bases at J, with 7 bases between the two ends. There are 14 residues in the CDR3. The CDR3 loop is CASSLDWHSYEQYF. CDR3 coding DNA: TGTGCCAGCAGCTTAGATTGGCACTCCTACGAGCAGTACTTC.

This CDR3 is CATQKSGLNTGELFF. Here the CDR3 DNA reads TGTGCCACTCAGAAGAGCGGGCTCAACACCGGGGAGCTGTTTTTT. The gene calls are TRBV6-5 and TRBJ2-2, with D possibly TRBD2 on 6 matching bases. This CDR3 region has 15 residues. V gave up 10 bases and J gave up 2 bases, with 17 bases separating them. In germline, CDR1 is MNHEY, CDR2 SVGAGI.

V and J are TRBV7-3 and TRBJ1-2, with a weak D call TRBD1 (5 bases). The CDR3 spans 15 residues. Deletions cut 4 bases from V and 4 bases from J, with 16 bases between. CDR1 SGHTA and CDR2 FQGTGA come from the germline V gene. CDR3 DNA sequence: TGTGCCAGCAGCTCGGGGGACGGGAACCTCTATGGCTACACCTTC. Its protein product is CASSSGDGNLYGYTF.

V gene TRBV6-6 combines with J gene TRBJ1-1; weak D call: TRBD1 (5 bases). Deletions cut 2 bases from V and 4 bases from J, with 14 bases between. CDR3 length: 15 residues. Germline V lookup: CDR1 MNHNY, CDR2 SVGAGI (reference sequence). CDR3 nucleotide sequence: TGTGCCAGCAGTTACGGGGCCCCCTGGGGCACTGAAGCTTTCTTT. Translated: CASSYGAPWGTEAFF.

The chain employs TRBV19 and TRBJ2-5; TRBD2 might be the D (5 bases). Judging by the DNA end, TRBJ2-7 fits better; the J call may be wrong. Germline values: CDR1 LNHDA, CDR2 SQIVND (reference sequence). This CDR3 has 15 amino acids. Here the CDR3 reads CASRLRDTNSYEQYF. Written as DNA, the CDR3 is TGTGCCAGTCGGCTCCGGGATACGAACTCCTACGAGCAGTACTTC.

The genes are TRBV9 and TRBJ2-3; 7 bases agree with TRBD2. The germline V gene encodes CDR1 SGDLS and CDR2 YYNGEE. The V gene end was trimmed by 4 bases and the J gene end by 2 bases; junction bases not matched to a gene: 10. The CDR3 runs to 16 residues. This CDR3 is CASSPHSGVLTDTQYF. The CDR3 DNA sequence: TGTGCCAGCAGCCCCCACAGCGGGGTCCTCACAGATACGCAGTATTTT. Based on the CDR3 plus reference TRBV9 and TRBJ2-3, the full variable domain is DSGVTQTPKHLITATGQRVTLRCSPRSGDLSVYWYQQSLDQGLQFLIQYYNGEERAKGNILERFSAQQFPDLHSELNLSSLELGDSALYFCASSPHSGVLTDTQYFGPGTRLTVL.

The chain is built from TRBV18 and TRBJ1-5; tentatively, D is TRBD1 (5 bases). V dropped 6 bases and J dropped 3 bases, with 9 bases sitting between them. Germline lookup yields CDR1 KGHSH and CDR2 LQKENI. The CDR3 is 13 amino acids. CDR3 nucleotide sequence: TGTGCCAGCTCGGGGGGGATCAATCAGCCCCAGCATTTT. Encoded protein: CASSGGINQPQHF.

This chain joins TRBV6-6 and TRBJ1-5, with 9 bases aligning to TRBD1. CDR3 length: 14 residues. The ends lost 6 bases at V and 6 bases at J; junction bases unmatched: 6. Germline CDR1 reads MNHNY; CDR2 reads SVGAGI (reference sequence). CDR3 amino acids: CASRRTGVIQPQHF. In nucleotides, the CDR3 is TGTGCCAGCAGGCGGACAGGGGTCATTCAGCCCCAGCATTTT.

The rearrangement uses TRBV4-2 and TRBJ2-5; 8 bases fit TRBD1. Germline CDR1 LGHNA, CDR2 YNFKEQ. The V and J ends lost 1 base and 4 bases, in that order; junction bases with no gene match: 14. There are 18 residues in the CDR3. CDR3 protein: CASSQVNRGAFGRETQYF. The CDR3 nucleotides read TGTGCCAGCAGCCAAGTCAACAGGGGGGCCTTTGGTCGAGAGACCCAGTACTTC.

V and J are TRBV7-3 and TRBJ2-3; TRBD1 matches at 7 bases. The CDR3 covers 14 residues. Unmatched junction bases numbered 1, after V lost 1 base and J lost 3 bases. Germline CDR1 SGHTA, CDR2 FQGTGA. DNA for the CDR3: TGTGCCAGCAGCTTAAAGGACAGGACAGATACGCAGTATTTT. Amino acids: CASSLKDRTDTQYF.

A single count supports this clone. The chain links TRBV7-2 to TRBJ2-7; TRBD1 aligns across 8 bases. The CDR3 totals 17 residues. V dropped 5 bases and J dropped 0; count of bases not matched to a gene: 12. CDR1 SGHTA and CDR2 FQGNSA come from the germline V gene. CDR3 protein: CASSIDRGLFSSYEQYF. The CDR3 DNA is TGTGCCAGCAGCATAGACAGGGGACTCTTTTCCTCCTACGAGCAGTACTTC.

This clone has just one count. The chain combines TRBV11-2 with TRBJ2-1; 7 bases fit TRBD2. Germline V gene data show CDR1 as SGHAT and CDR2 as FQNNGV. The CDR3 runs to 13 residues. After removal of 4 bases from V and 10 bases from J, the junction contained 7 bases not matched to a gene. CDR3 sequence reads: CASSSTSHGEQFF. CDR3 DNA: TGTGCCAGCAGCTCGACTAGCCACGGGGAGCAGTTCTTC.

Details on this clone: Other DNA variants within this sample encode the same CDR3. The chain joins TRBV7-2 to TRBJ2-1; D gene uncertain. This CDR3 has 13 residues. Trimming shortened V by 2 bases and J by 3 bases, and 5 bases separated the two germline ends. Germline-derived CDR1 and CDR2 are SGHTA and FQGNSA. The CDR3 here is CASSLNRYNEQFF. The CDR3 bases are TGTGCCAGCAGCTTAAACCGCTACAATGAGCAGTTCTTC.

V is TRBV5-4 and J is TRBJ2-2; D is ambiguous. The germline V gene has CDR1 SGHNT and CDR2 YYREEE (reference sequence). This CDR3 has 15 residues. Trimming shortened V by 0 bases and J by 2 bases, and 8 bases separated the two germline ends. CDR3 sequence reads: CASSLVTENTGELFF. The CDR3 DNA is TGTGCCAGCAGCTTGGTAACAGAAAACACCGGGGAGCTGTTTTTT. The variable domain in full, completed from reference TRBV5-4 and TRBJ2-2, reads ETGVTQSPTHLIKTRGQQVTLRCSSQSGHNTVSWYQQALGQGPQFIFQYYREEENGRGNFPPRFSGLQFPNYSSELNVNALELDDSALYLCASSLVTENTGELFFGEGSRLTVL.

J is TRBJ2-3 and V is TRBV11-2; D uncertain. Germline loops: CDR1 SGHAT, CDR2 FQNNGV. Trimming stripped 1 base from V and 6 bases from J, with 2 bases between. The CDR3 consists of 11 residues. CDR3 DNA: TGTGCCAGCAGCTTAGGGGATACGCAGTATTTT. Amino acid sequence: CASSLGDTQYF. Drawing the rest from reference TRBV11-2 and TRBJ2-3, the complete variable domain is EAGVAQSPRYKIIEKRQSVAFWCNPISGHATLYWYQQILGQGPKLLIQFQNNGVVDDSQLPKDRFSAERLKGVDSTLKIQPAKLEDSAVYLCASSLGDTQYFGPGTRLTVL.

The rearrangement joins TRBV7-2 to TRBJ2-7; D uncertain. From germline, CDR1 is SGHTA and CDR2 FQGNSA. The CDR3 loop spans 15 amino acids. V lost 1 base and J lost 0, with 10 bases in between. The CDR3 spells CASSLVSATSYEQYF. The CDR3 DNA reads TGTGCCAGCAGCTTAGTCTCTGCAACCTCCTACGAGCAGTACTTC.

This clone was seen a single time. V gene TRBV18 combines with J gene TRBJ2-5; D is ambiguous. The CDR3 length is 11 residues. V lost 3 bases and J lost 5, with 4 bases in between. Germline loops: CDR1 KGHSH, CDR2 LQKENI. The CDR3, as DNA: TGTGCCAGCTCACCCGCGGAGACCCAGTACTTC. This encodes CASSPAETQYF.

The gene calls are TRBV15 and TRBJ2-1, with a possible D match to TRBD1 (6 bases). Per the germline V gene, CDR1 is LNHNV and CDR2 is YYDKDF (reference sequence). Trimming cost V 0 bases and J 2 bases, with 11 bases left between them. The CDR3 is 16 residues long. The CDR3 here is CATSRDTRTAYNEQFF. CDR3 coding DNA: TGTGCCACCAGCAGAGATACCCGGACAGCCTACAATGAGCAGTTCTTC.

This sequence joins TRBV19 and TRBJ1-2; D call uncertain. The CDR3 loop spans 13 amino acids. V gave up 3 bases and J gave up 7 bases, with 12 bases separating them. Looked up from germline, CDR1 is LNHDA and CDR2 is SQIVND (reference sequence). CDR3 bases: TGTGCCAGTAGTATTTGGGATATGGGTGGCTACACCTTC. It is translated as CASSIWDMGGYTF.

CDR3 residues: CASSRMTSTGGRQFF. The CDR3 DNA reads as TGTGCCAGCAGCAGAATGACAAGCACAGGGGGGCGGCAGTTCTTC. This sequence joins TRBV14 and TRBJ2-1; 8 bases agree with TRBD1. V dropped 5 bases and J dropped 12; count of bases not matched to a gene: 15. The CDR3 loop spans 15 amino acids. CDR1 and CDR2 from the germline V gene are SGHDN and FVKESK.

This chain connects TRBV11-2 to TRBJ2-7; D is perhaps TRBD1 (6 bases). The CDR3 length is 15 residues. Trimming pared 7 bases from V and 6 bases from J, leaving 22 bases between. From germline, CDR1 is SGHAT and CDR2 FQNNGV. The CDR3 DNA sequence: TGTGCCAGCACCCCCCGGACAGAGACCTTTACCGAGCAGTACTTC. It is translated as CASTPRTETFTEQYF.

Note on this clone: At the DNA level, this CDR3 is encoded by other sequences in the same sample as well. The chain has TRBV7-2 and TRBJ2-7, with unresolved D. The CDR3 length is 13 residues. Deletions cut 6 bases from V and 0 bases from J, with 9 bases between. Germline CDR1 SGHTA, CDR2 FQGNSA. CDR3 bases: TGTGCCAGCAGTGCCGACTCCTCCTACGAGCAGTACTTC. Residues: CASSADSSYEQYF.

The chain recombines TRBV19 with TRBJ2-5; TRBD2 matches 10 bases. The germline V gene encodes CDR1 LNHDA and CDR2 SQIVND (reference sequence). The CDR3 totals 17 residues. V lost 5 bases, J lost 4 bases, and 13 bases stayed unmatched. The CDR3 reads CASSPKRGGPATETQYF. The CDR3 bases are TGTGCCAGTAGTCCCAAGCGGGGGGGCCCTGCTACAGAGACCCAGTACTTC.

The chain joins TRBV6-5 to TRBJ1-2, with 8 bases identical to TRBD1. With 7 bases clipped from V and 7 bases from J, the junction kept 8 bases outside the gene matches. The CDR3 runs 13 residues. Germline-derived CDR1 and CDR2 are MNHEY and SVGAGI. The CDR3, as DNA: TGTGCCAGCACGACAGGGGCAGCGGGTGGCTACACCTTC. Translation gives CASTTGAAGGYTF.

The V and J genes are TRBV18 and TRBJ2-3, with D perhaps matching TRBD2 (5 bases). Germline V lookup: CDR1 KGHSH, CDR2 LQKENI. V shed 2 bases and J shed 2 bases, with 11 bases lying between them. The length of the CDR3 is 15 residues. The CDR3 sequence is CASSPSADYTDTQYF. Written as DNA, the CDR3 is TGTGCCAGCTCACCATCAGCGGATTACACAGATACGCAGTATTTT. Full variable domain (rest looked up from reference TRBV18 and TRBJ2-3): NAGVMQNPRHLVRRRGQEARLRCSPMKGHSHVYWYRQLPEEGLKFMVYLQKENIIDESGMPKERFSAEFPKEGPSILRIQQVVRGDSAAYFCASSPSADYTDTQYFGPGTRLTVL.

This clone appeared once. V gene TRBV6-1 combines with J gene TRBJ2-1; 9 bases fit TRBD1. V lost 5 bases to trimming and J lost 4 bases; unmatched junction nucleotides: 9. Germline values: CDR1 MNHNS, CDR2 SASEGT. The CDR3 length is 16 residues. CDR3: CASSKGHGQGYNEQFF. The CDR3, as DNA: TGTGCCAGCAGTAAAGGGCACGGACAGGGGTACAATGAGCAGTTCTTC.

The CDR3, as DNA: TGTGCCAGCTCATCGGAGTGGGGGGCCAACAATGAGCAGTTCTTC. It translates to CASSSEWGANNEQFF. The J gene is TRBJ2-1, the V gene TRBV18; D tentatively reads TRBD1 or TRBD2 (6 bases each). From germline, CDR1 is KGHSH and CDR2 LQKENI. Trimming stripped 5 bases from V and 5 bases from J, with 16 bases between. The CDR3 spans 15 residues.